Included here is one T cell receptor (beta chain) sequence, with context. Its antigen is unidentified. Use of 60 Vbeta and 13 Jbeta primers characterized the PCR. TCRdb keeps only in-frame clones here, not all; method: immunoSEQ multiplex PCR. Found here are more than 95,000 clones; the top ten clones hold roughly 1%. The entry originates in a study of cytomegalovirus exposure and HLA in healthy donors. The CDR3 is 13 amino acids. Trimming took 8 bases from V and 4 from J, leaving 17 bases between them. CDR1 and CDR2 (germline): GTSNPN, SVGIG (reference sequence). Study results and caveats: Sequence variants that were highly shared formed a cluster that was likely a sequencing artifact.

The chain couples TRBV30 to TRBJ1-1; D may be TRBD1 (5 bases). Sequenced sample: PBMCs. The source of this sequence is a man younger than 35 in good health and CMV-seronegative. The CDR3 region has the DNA TGTGCCGGACTGTCGGGGGAAATCACTGAAGCTTTCTTT. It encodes CAGLSGEITEAFF.